This T cell receptor beta chain was found in a study of blood T cell repertoires in COVID-19. TCRdb's copy holds only in-frame clones and misses some; the assay was immunoSEQ multiplex PCR. The sample includes under 110,000 clones, less than 80% seen only once; the top ten take 6.2%. With respect to this clone: The same CDR3 also results from other DNA sequences found in this sample.

Seattle-derived patients entered the study during active infection and were followed longitudinally. The V gene's germline CDR1 is MNHEY and CDR2 SMNVEV (reference sequence). Losses at the gene ends were 2 bases for V and 4 bases for J; bases not matched to a gene: 0. The CDR3 spans 13 residues. Sequenced: peripheral blood. This chain joins TRBV27 and TRBJ2-3, with 7 bases fitting TRBD2. This clonotype originated in an elderly man with COVID-19, enrolled during active disease. The DNA for the CDR3 is TGTGCCAGCAGTTTACGGGGGGCAGATACGCAGTATTTT. Protein sequence: CASSLRGADTQYF.